A selection of T cell receptor beta chains follows, all from one sample in a study of cytomegalovirus exposure and HLA in healthy donors. Clones were sequenced by immunoSEQ multiplex PCR, and TCRdb holds only the in-frame ones, with some missing. The sample carries around 190,000 clones, 82% recorded once. Sequencing was carried out using PBMCs. The receptor source for this set is a woman aged 45-65 years in good health and CMV-seronegative. CDR3s include the opening cysteine and the closing phenylalanine or tryptophan. Fields, in order: clone size, V gene, D gene, J gene, CDR3 DNA, CDR3 protein. A D gene is named only where the DNA matches it firmly. Not all rows give a size; the values are once, few, many and, for expanded clones, a class.

clone size: -
V gene: TRBV4-2
D gene: -
J gene: TRBJ1-2
CDR3 DNA: TGTGCCAGCAGCTTAGCAGCCGGGAGCTATGGCTACACCTTC
CDR3 protein: CASSLAAGSYGYTF

clone size: -
V gene: TRBV7-3
D gene: TRBD1
J gene: TRBJ2-1
CDR3 DNA: TGTGCCAGCAGCTTAGTTGGACAGGGGGAAGGGAATGAGCAGTTCTTC
CDR3 protein: CASSLVGQGEGNEQFF

clone size: -
V gene: TRBV6-5
D gene: TRBD1
J gene: TRBJ2-7
CDR3 DNA: TGTGCCAGCAGTTACAGGGGGCTGTCCTACGAGCAGTACTTC
CDR3 protein: CASSYRGLSYEQYF

clone size: -
V gene: TRBV5-4
D gene: -
J gene: TRBJ2-1
CDR3 DNA: TGTGCCAGCAGCTTCGAAACTAACAATGAGCAGTTCTTC
CDR3 protein: CASSFETNNEQFF

clone size: -
V gene: TRBV29-1
D gene: TRBD2
J gene: TRBJ2-7
CDR3 DNA: TGCAGCGTTGCCGGGGGGACCTACGAGCAGTACTTC
CDR3 protein: CSVAGGTYEQYF

clone size: -
V gene: TRBV5-6
D gene: -
J gene: TRBJ1-2
CDR3 DNA: TGTGCCAGCAGCTTACGCAGTTATGGCTACACCTTC
CDR3 protein: CASSLRSYGYTF

clone size: -
V gene: TRBV7-9
D gene: -
J gene: TRBJ1-2
CDR3 DNA: TGTGCCAGCAGCTTAGCTGACAGTAACTATGGCTACACCTTC
CDR3 protein: CASSLADSNYGYTF

clone size: -
V gene: TRBV5-4
D gene: TRBD2
J gene: TRBJ2-1
CDR3 DNA: TGTGCCAGCAGCATAGGGAGGGTGCAGTTCTTC
CDR3 protein: CASSIGRVQFF

clone size: -
V gene: TRBV7-9
D gene: TRBD1
J gene: TRBJ2-7
CDR3 DNA: TGTGCCAGCAGTTCGGCAGGGGGTAGGTACGAGCAGTACTTC
CDR3 protein: CASSSAGGRYEQYF

clone size: -
V gene: TRBV6-1
D gene: TRBD1
J gene: TRBJ2-5
CDR3 DNA: TGTGCCAGCAGAGCAAGGGGGCAGGAGACCCAGTACTTC
CDR3 protein: CASRARGQETQYF

clone size: -
V gene: TRBV5-1
D gene: -
J gene: TRBJ2-7
CDR3 DNA: TGCGCCAGCGCTCAAACTACGGGGGTGTGGGACTACGAGCAGTACTTC
CDR3 protein: CASAQTTGVWDYEQYF

clone size: -
V gene: TRBV30
D gene: -
J gene: TRBJ2-2
CDR3 DNA: TGTGCCTGCACGCGGGTAGCGGTGAACACCGGGGAGCTGTTTTTT
CDR3 protein: CACTRVAVNTGELFF

clone size: once
V gene: TRBV5-6
D gene: TRBD2
J gene: TRBJ2-7
CDR3 DNA: TGTGCCAGCTTACCGGGACTAGCCACTGCCGAGCAGTACTTC
CDR3 protein: CASLPGLATAEQYF

clone size: -
V gene: TRBV4-1
D gene: -
J gene: TRBJ2-1
CDR3 DNA: TGCGCCAGCAGCCCCTGGCAGGTCGTCAAGGATGAGCAGTTCTTC
CDR3 protein: CASSPWQVVKDEQFF

clone size: -
V gene: TRBV5-6
D gene: -
J gene: TRBJ1-1
CDR3 DNA: TGTGCCAGCACACGCGGGGGGGGTCGGGGTACTGAAGCTTTCTTT
CDR3 protein: CASTRGGGRGTEAFF

clone size: -
V gene: TRBV10-2
D gene: TRBD2
J gene: TRBJ2-1
CDR3 DNA: TGCGCCAGCAGGGTAGCGGGGAGCTCCTACAATGAGCAGTTCTTC
CDR3 protein: CASRVAGSSYNEQFF

clone size: -
V gene: TRBV5-6
D gene: -
J gene: TRBJ2-3
CDR3 DNA: TGTGCCAGCAGCGGTGAAGGGGCAGATACGCAGTATTTT
CDR3 protein: CASSGEGADTQYF

clone size: -
V gene: TRBV6-4
D gene: TRBD1
J gene: TRBJ1-1
CDR3 DNA: TGTGCCAGCAGGAGGACAGGCGATTCTGAAGCTTTCTTT
CDR3 protein: CASRRTGDSEAFF

clone size: -
V gene: TRBV7-3
D gene: -
J gene: TRBJ2-2
CDR3 DNA: TGTGCCAGCAGCTCCCGGTGGAGCTCGAACACCGGGGAGCTGTTTTTT
CDR3 protein: CASSSRWSSNTGELFF

clone size: -
V gene: TRBV7-8
D gene: -
J gene: TRBJ1-2
CDR3 DNA: TGTGCCAGCAGCTTAGCTTCAGGGCAAGGGGAAGACTATGGCTACACCTTC
CDR3 protein: CASSLASGQGEDYGYTF

clone size: -
V gene: TRBV5-1
D gene: TRBD2
J gene: TRBJ2-1
CDR3 DNA: TGCGCCAGCAGCTTTAACAGCGGGAGCTCCTACAATGAGCAGTTCTTC
CDR3 protein: CASSFNSGSSYNEQFF

clone size: -
V gene: TRBV28
D gene: TRBD1
J gene: TRBJ2-7
CDR3 DNA: TGTGCCAGCAGTCCACCGGGACAGGTATTCGAGCAGTACTTC
CDR3 protein: CASSPPGQVFEQYF

clone size: -
V gene: TRBV30
D gene: -
J gene: TRBJ2-7
CDR3 DNA: TGTGCCTGGAGTATTGACATAACCTACGAGCAGTACTTC
CDR3 protein: CAWSIDITYEQYF

clone size: -
V gene: TRBV21-1
D gene: -
J gene: TRBJ2-1
CDR3 DNA: TGTGCCAGCAGCAAGAGATACAGAAATGAGCAGTTCTTC
CDR3 protein: CASSKRYRNEQFF

clone size: once
V gene: TRBV9
D gene: TRBD1
J gene: TRBJ2-2
CDR3 DNA: TGTGCCAGCAGCGTATGGGACAGGGGATTCTCCGGGGAGCTGTTTTTT
CDR3 protein: CASSVWDRGFSGELFF

clone size: -
V gene: TRBV5-4
D gene: -
J gene: TRBJ2-1
CDR3 DNA: TGTGCCAGCAGCTTGGGCGGGGATACCTACAATGAGCAGTTCTTC
CDR3 protein: CASSLGGDTYNEQFF

clone size: -
V gene: TRBV2
D gene: -
J gene: TRBJ2-6
CDR3 DNA: TGTGCCAGCAGCACAGACTCTGGGGCCAACGTCCTGACTTTC
CDR3 protein: CASSTDSGANVLTF

clone size: -
V gene: TRBV5-4
D gene: TRBD1
J gene: TRBJ2-5
CDR3 DNA: TGTGCCAGCAGCACCTCAGGGACAGCCAAAGAGACCCAGTACTTC
CDR3 protein: CASSTSGTAKETQYF

clone size: -
V gene: TRBV27
D gene: -
J gene: TRBJ2-3
CDR3 DNA: TGTGCCAGCAGGAGGTCATACTTGGATACGCAGTATTTT
CDR3 protein: CASRRSYLDTQYF

clone size: -
V gene: TRBV10-2
D gene: -
J gene: TRBJ1-5
CDR3 DNA: TGCGCTAGCAGTGAGTCGGGGGGGAATCAGCCCCAGCATTTT
CDR3 protein: CASSESGGNQPQHF

clone size: -
V gene: TRBV11-2
D gene: TRBD1
J gene: TRBJ2-5
CDR3 DNA: TGTGCCAGCAGCGCATGGACAGGGGGGGTGGAGACCCAGTACTTC
CDR3 protein: CASSAWTGGVETQYF

clone size: -
V gene: TRBV5-6
D gene: TRBD1
J gene: TRBJ2-3
CDR3 DNA: TGTGCCAGCAGCAAAGACAGGGGAAGGGTAACAGATACGCAGTATTTT
CDR3 protein: CASSKDRGRVTDTQYF

clone size: -
V gene: TRBV28
D gene: -
J gene: TRBJ1-3
CDR3 DNA: TGTGCCAGCAGTACAAGGGGGTTCCCTGGAAACACCATATATTTT
CDR3 protein: CASSTRGFPGNTIYF

clone size: -
V gene: TRBV7-2
D gene: TRBD2
J gene: TRBJ2-7
CDR3 DNA: TGTGCCAGCAGCAAGGGACTAGCAGAATACGAGCAGTACTTC
CDR3 protein: CASSKGLAEYEQYF

clone size: -
V gene: TRBV6-5
D gene: TRBD2
J gene: TRBJ2-5
CDR3 DNA: TGCGCCAGCAGTTTGGGACTAGCGGGAGTAGAGACCCAGTACTTC
CDR3 protein: CASSLGLAGVETQYF

clone size: few
V gene: TRBV28
D gene: TRBD1
J gene: TRBJ2-7
CDR3 DNA: TGTGCCAGCAGTCCACCGGGACAGGGGTCCTACGAGCAGTACTTC
CDR3 protein: CASSPPGQGSYEQYF

clone size: -
V gene: TRBV15
D gene: -
J gene: TRBJ2-3
CDR3 DNA: TGTGCCACCAGCAGAGACGTAGCGCGAATTAGCACAGATACGCAGTATTTT
CDR3 protein: CATSRDVARISTDTQYF

clone size: -
V gene: TRBV18
D gene: TRBD1
J gene: TRBJ2-2
CDR3 DNA: TGTGCCAGCTCACTCGGACAGGGAATCACCGGGGAGCTGTTTTTT
CDR3 protein: CASSLGQGITGELFF

clone size: once
V gene: TRBV6-5
D gene: -
J gene: TRBJ1-5
CDR3 DNA: TGTGCCAGCAGGGGGCCGGAGAGCAATCAGCCCCAGCATTTT
CDR3 protein: CASRGPESNQPQHF

clone size: -
V gene: TRBV4-3
D gene: -
J gene: TRBJ2-7
CDR3 DNA: TGCGCCAGCAGCCAACTCAACAGGGACTCCTACGAGCAGTACTTC
CDR3 protein: CASSQLNRDSYEQYF

clone size: -
V gene: TRBV7-2
D gene: -
J gene: TRBJ2-7
CDR3 DNA: TGTGCCAGCAGCTTAGATTCGACTTCCTACGAGCAGTACTTC
CDR3 protein: CASSLDSTSYEQYF

clone size: -
V gene: TRBV27
D gene: -
J gene: TRBJ2-3
CDR3 DNA: TGTGCCAGCAGTTTCGAGGGCAGTACGCAGTATTTT
CDR3 protein: CASSFEGSTQYF

clone size: -
V gene: TRBV18
D gene: -
J gene: TRBJ1-2
CDR3 DNA: TGTGCCAGCTCACCCGCGGCCAAGGATGGCTACACCTTC
CDR3 protein: CASSPAAKDGYTF

clone size: -
V gene: TRBV2
D gene: -
J gene: TRBJ1-1
CDR3 DNA: TGTGCCAGCAGAGTACAGGGACGGGGGGCCACTGAAGCTTTCTTT
CDR3 protein: CASRVQGRGATEAFF

clone size: few
V gene: TRBV7-2
D gene: TRBD1
J gene: TRBJ1-1
CDR3 DNA: TGTGCCAGCAGCCAAACAGGGGCCCTGGCGAACACTGAAGCTTTCTTT
CDR3 protein: CASSQTGALANTEAFF

clone size: -
V gene: TRBV19
D gene: TRBD1
J gene: TRBJ2-7
CDR3 DNA: TGTGCCAGTAGTATAGATGACAGGGGAGGATACGAGCAGTACTTC
CDR3 protein: CASSIDDRGGYEQYF

clone size: once
V gene: TRBV7-3
D gene: -
J gene: TRBJ2-5
CDR3 DNA: TGTGCCAGCAGCTTACGTACTAGCCCCCAAGAGACCCAGTACTTC
CDR3 protein: CASSLRTSPQETQYF

clone size: few
V gene: TRBV14
D gene: -
J gene: TRBJ1-2
CDR3 DNA: TGTGCCAGCAGCCAAGATCAGGGAATAGGCTATGGCTACACCTTC
CDR3 protein: CASSQDQGIGYGYTF

clone size: -
V gene: TRBV9
D gene: TRBD1
J gene: TRBJ2-1
CDR3 DNA: TGTGCCAGCAGCCCTCGACAGGGTTCCCCAAATGAGCAGTTCTTC
CDR3 protein: CASSPRQGSPNEQFF